This is a list of T cell receptor beta chains from one sample in a study of response to subunit inactivated influenza vaccine. TCRdb used MiXCR to reprocess the RT-PCR reads, holding one entry per CDR3 protein. Counted here are approximately 530,000 distinct CDR3 sequences, roughly 7.9% occurring once; the ten biggest clones make up 10% to 15%. Sequencing was performed on PBMCs from blood, taken around 25 months after vaccination. Receptors were obtained from a man aged 50 to 69 who received an inactivated influenza vaccine. Each CDR3 is given with its conserved first and last residue. A D gene is named only where the DNA matches it firmly. Some rows mark clone size as missing; the rest say once, few, many or name a class of expanded clone.

v_call: TRBV28
cdr3_length: 13
d_call: TRBD1
j_call: TRBJ1-1
clone_size: .
cdr3_nt: TGTGCCAGCAGGGAAGGGACAGGACCAGAAGCTTTCTTT
cdr3_aa: CASREGTGPEAFF

v_call: TRBV20-1
cdr3_length: 15
d_call: TRBD1
j_call: TRBJ1-6
clone_size: few
cdr3_nt: TGCAGTGCTAGAGACGGACAGGGGAGAGGGTCACCCCTCCACTTT
cdr3_aa: CSARDGQGRGSPLHF

v_call: TRBV11-2
cdr3_length: 14
d_call: TRBD1
j_call: TRBJ2-5
clone_size: .
cdr3_nt: TGTGCCAGCAGCCGTGACCGACAGGGGGGGACCCAGTACTTC
cdr3_aa: CASSRDRQGGTQYF

v_call: TRBV20-1
cdr3_length: 15
d_call: .
j_call: TRBJ2-1
clone_size: many
cdr3_nt: TGCAGTGCTAGAAGGGGGGGGAACTCCTACAATGAGCAGTTCTTC
cdr3_aa: CSARRGGNSYNEQFF

v_call: TRBV5-1
cdr3_length: 13
d_call: .
j_call: TRBJ2-7
clone_size: few
cdr3_nt: TGCGCCAGCAGCTTGGCCCCCTCGCGGGAGCAGTACTTC
cdr3_aa: CASSLAPSREQYF

v_call: TRBV7-3
cdr3_length: 13
d_call: .
j_call: TRBJ2-5
clone_size: many
cdr3_nt: TGTGCCAGCAGCGTTACTAGCCAAGAGACCCAGTACTTC
cdr3_aa: CASSVTSQETQYF

v_call: TRBV4-3
cdr3_length: 14
d_call: .
j_call: TRBJ1-2
clone_size: .
cdr3_nt: TGCGCCAGCAGCCAAGGTCCGTCCAACTATGGCTACACCTTC
cdr3_aa: CASSQGPSNYGYTF

v_call: TRBV7-2
cdr3_length: 12
d_call: .
j_call: TRBJ2-7
clone_size: few
cdr3_nt: TGTGCCAGCAGGATTCAGGGGGGCGAGCAGTACTTC
cdr3_aa: CASRIQGGEQYF

v_call: TRBV12-3/TRBV12-4
cdr3_length: 14
d_call: .
j_call: TRBJ1-1
clone_size: .
cdr3_nt: TGTGCCAGCAGTCCCATCGGGGGGAAAGCTGAAGCTTTCTTT
cdr3_aa: CASSPIGGKAEAFF

v_call: TRBV12-3/TRBV12-4
cdr3_length: 13
d_call: .
j_call: TRBJ2-7
clone_size: .
cdr3_nt: TGTGCCAGCAGTTGGGGGACAACTTACGAGCAGTACTTC
cdr3_aa: CASSWGTTYEQYF

v_call: TRBV28
cdr3_length: 14
d_call: .
j_call: TRBJ2-3
clone_size: few
cdr3_nt: TGTGCCAGCAGTTTGGGACCTTGGGCAGATACGCAGTATTTT
cdr3_aa: CASSLGPWADTQYF

v_call: TRBV20-1
cdr3_length: 18
d_call: TRBD2
j_call: TRBJ2-3
clone_size: many
cdr3_nt: TGCAGTGCTAGAGCGGGACTAGCGGGGGGGCGGGACACAGATACGCAGTATTTT
cdr3_aa: CSARAGLAGGRDTDTQYF

v_call: TRBV29-1
cdr3_length: 13
d_call: .
j_call: TRBJ1-3
clone_size: many
cdr3_nt: TGCAGCGTTGGATGGTCGCAAGGAAACACCATATATTTT
cdr3_aa: CSVGWSQGNTIYF

v_call: TRBV20-1
cdr3_length: 14
d_call: TRBD2
j_call: TRBJ2-3
clone_size: .
cdr3_nt: TGCAGTGCGTCGTCAAGCGGGGGCACAGATACGCAGTATTTT
cdr3_aa: CSASSSGGTDTQYF

v_call: TRBV20-1
cdr3_length: 15
d_call: TRBD2
j_call: TRBJ2-3
clone_size: few
cdr3_nt: TGCAGTGCTAGGGGACTAGCGGGACTCACAGATACGCAGTATTTT
cdr3_aa: CSARGLAGLTDTQYF

v_call: TRBV12-3/TRBV12-4
cdr3_length: 18
d_call: TRBD1
j_call: TRBJ2-1
clone_size: few
cdr3_nt: TGTGCCAGCAGTTTAGGGCAAACAGGGGTTCGATCCTACAATGAGCAGTTCTTC
cdr3_aa: CASSLGQTGVRSYNEQFF

v_call: TRBV7-2
cdr3_length: 13
d_call: .
j_call: TRBJ1-1
clone_size: many
cdr3_nt: TGTGCCAGCAGCTTAGACGGGCTACCTGAAGCTTTCTTT
cdr3_aa: CASSLDGLPEAFF

v_call: TRBV4-3
cdr3_length: 14
d_call: .
j_call: TRBJ2-7
clone_size: .
cdr3_nt: TGCGCCAGCAGCCCCCGCGGGGTTGGGTACGAGCAGTACTTC
cdr3_aa: CASSPRGVGYEQYF

v_call: TRBV6-5
cdr3_length: 16
d_call: .
j_call: TRBJ2-1
clone_size: many
cdr3_nt: TGTGCCAGCAGTTACCAACAGGCCTCCTCCTACAATGAGCAGTTCTTC
cdr3_aa: CASSYQQASSYNEQFF

v_call: TRBV18
cdr3_length: 13
d_call: .
j_call: TRBJ2-1
clone_size: many
cdr3_nt: TGTGCCAGCTCGACTATGAGCGGCGATGAGCAGTTCTTC
cdr3_aa: CASSTMSGDEQFF

v_call: TRBV21-1
cdr3_length: 14
d_call: .
j_call: TRBJ2-5
clone_size: many
cdr3_nt: TGTGCCAGCAGCAAAGGAGGGCCAAAAGAGACCCAGTACTTC
cdr3_aa: CASSKGGPKETQYF

v_call: TRBV28
cdr3_length: 15
d_call: .
j_call: TRBJ2-3
clone_size: few
cdr3_nt: TGTGCCAGCAGTTTATATGGCGAGAGCACAGATACGCAGTATTTT
cdr3_aa: CASSLYGESTDTQYF

v_call: TRBV10-3
cdr3_length: 17
d_call: TRBD1
j_call: TRBJ2-1
clone_size: many
cdr3_nt: TGTGCCATCAGTGATTCTACCGGGACAGGAGTGCCCAATGAGCAGTTCTTC
cdr3_aa: CAISDSTGTGVPNEQFF

v_call: TRBV6-2/TRBV6-3
cdr3_length: 14
d_call: TRBD1
j_call: TRBJ2-1
clone_size: many
cdr3_nt: TGTGCCAGCAGCCTTGACAGGGGCACAGGGGGTCAGTTCTTC
cdr3_aa: CASSLDRGTGGQFF

v_call: TRBV23-1
cdr3_length: 17
d_call: TRBD2
j_call: TRBJ2-5
clone_size: few
cdr3_nt: TGCGCCAGCACCCCGGGACTAGCGGGGGGAGGGAGAGAGACCCAGTACTTC
cdr3_aa: CASTPGLAGGGRETQYF

v_call: TRBV9
cdr3_length: 13
d_call: .
j_call: TRBJ1-2
clone_size: many
cdr3_nt: TGTGCCAGCAGCGTACAGGACGACTATGGCTACACCTTC
cdr3_aa: CASSVQDDYGYTF

v_call: TRBV14
cdr3_length: 12
d_call: .
j_call: TRBJ2-2
clone_size: many
cdr3_nt: TGTGCCAGCAGCCCCGACTACCTGACACTGTTTTTT
cdr3_aa: CASSPDYLTLFF

v_call: TRBV3-1
cdr3_length: 17
d_call: .
j_call: TRBJ2-6
clone_size: .
cdr3_nt: TGTGCCAGCAGCCTAACTTATACAGGGACTGGGGCCAACGTCCTGACTTTC
cdr3_aa: CASSLTYTGTGANVLTF

v_call: TRBV29-1
cdr3_length: 15
d_call: TRBD2
j_call: TRBJ2-1
clone_size: .
cdr3_nt: TGCAGCGTTAGTCGGGCTGCGGGGGGGGGCAATGAGCAGTTCTTC
cdr3_aa: CSVSRAAGGGNEQFF

v_call: TRBV4-3
cdr3_length: 16
d_call: TRBD2
j_call: TRBJ2-7
clone_size: many
cdr3_nt: TGCGCCAGCAGCCAAGGACTAGCGGGAGGTGTCTACGAGCAGTACTTC
cdr3_aa: CASSQGLAGGVYEQYF

v_call: TRBV20-1
cdr3_length: 13
d_call: .
j_call: TRBJ2-2
clone_size: few
cdr3_nt: TGCAGTGCTAGAGACACGCGGATCGGGGAGCTGTTTTTT
cdr3_aa: CSARDTRIGELFF

v_call: TRBV7-3
cdr3_length: 14
d_call: .
j_call: TRBJ2-3
clone_size: few
cdr3_nt: TGTGCCAGCAGCCCCCCCGGGGCTCTGAATACGCAGTATTTT
cdr3_aa: CASSPPGALNTQYF

v_call: TRBV6-2/TRBV6-3
cdr3_length: 16
d_call: .
j_call: TRBJ2-1
clone_size: many
cdr3_nt: TGTGCCAGCAGTTACTCAGGAGGGTGGACAGATAATGAGCAGTTCTTC
cdr3_aa: CASSYSGGWTDNEQFF

v_call: TRBV5-1
cdr3_length: 14
d_call: .
j_call: TRBJ2-7
clone_size: few
cdr3_nt: TGCGCCAGCAGCTTCCGGACTGTCTCCTACGAGCAGTACTTC
cdr3_aa: CASSFRTVSYEQYF

v_call: TRBV20-1
cdr3_length: 12
d_call: .
j_call: TRBJ1-4
clone_size: .
cdr3_nt: TGCAGTGCTCAAGGTCTGAATGAAAAACTGTTTTTT
cdr3_aa: CSAQGLNEKLFF

v_call: TRBV5-5
cdr3_length: 16
d_call: .
j_call: TRBJ2-5
clone_size: many
cdr3_nt: TGTGCCAGCAGCAATCAGTACACAGCCGGGGGAGAGACCCAGTACTTC
cdr3_aa: CASSNQYTAGGETQYF

v_call: TRBV6-2/TRBV6-3
cdr3_length: 16
d_call: TRBD2
j_call: TRBJ2-4
clone_size: few
cdr3_nt: TGTGCCAGCAGTTACCCTGTAGGAGCGGGAGGAGGCATTCAGTACTTC
cdr3_aa: CASSYPVGAGGGIQYF

v_call: TRBV30
cdr3_length: 13
d_call: .
j_call: TRBJ1-2
clone_size: .
cdr3_nt: TGTGCCTGGACCAAGAGGCGCCTCTATGGCTACACCTTC
cdr3_aa: CAWTKRRLYGYTF

v_call: TRBV28
cdr3_length: 14
d_call: .
j_call: TRBJ2-1
clone_size: few
cdr3_nt: TGTGCCAGCAGTCGGACACTAAAGTACAATGAGCAGTTCTTC
cdr3_aa: CASSRTLKYNEQFF

v_call: TRBV12-3/TRBV12-4
cdr3_length: 16
d_call: TRBD2
j_call: TRBJ2-7
clone_size: many
cdr3_nt: TGTGCCAGCAGTCCCACCGGGACTAGCGGACCCTACGAGCAGTACTTC
cdr3_aa: CASSPTGTSGPYEQYF

v_call: TRBV7-8
cdr3_length: 14
d_call: .
j_call: TRBJ1-1
clone_size: many
cdr3_nt: TGTGCCAGCAGCTCGGCCGGGAAGGTTACTGAAGCTTTCTTT
cdr3_aa: CASSSAGKVTEAFF

v_call: TRBV7-8
cdr3_length: 15
d_call: .
j_call: TRBJ1-2
clone_size: few
cdr3_nt: TGTGCCAGCAGCTTAGCGGCGGTTGGGGGCTATGGCTACACCTTC
cdr3_aa: CASSLAAVGGYGYTF

v_call: TRBV3-1
cdr3_length: 16
d_call: TRBD1
j_call: TRBJ2-2
clone_size: .
cdr3_nt: TGTGCCAGCAGCGAAGCCGGGACAGCGAACACCGGGGAGCTGTTTTTT
cdr3_aa: CASSEAGTANTGELFF

v_call: TRBV7-2
cdr3_length: 14
d_call: TRBD2
j_call: TRBJ2-1
clone_size: few
cdr3_nt: TGTGCCAGCAGCTTAGTGGCTGGCGGGAGGTTTGGGTTCTTC
cdr3_aa: CASSLVAGGRFGFF

v_call: TRBV4-2
cdr3_length: 13
d_call: .
j_call: TRBJ2-1
clone_size: many
cdr3_nt: TGTGCCAGCAGCCAACCTAGTGTGAATGAGCAGTTCTTC
cdr3_aa: CASSQPSVNEQFF